The clone carrying this T cell receptor beta chain was detected only once. This sample stems from a study of blood T cell repertoires in COVID-19. Study background: Collection of acute and convalescent COVID-19 samples took place in the United States, Italy and Spain.

The CDR3 covers 19 residues. Germline CDR1 is GTSNPN and CDR2 is SVGIG (reference sequence). Trimming cost V 5 bases and J 3 bases; bases outside gene matches: 20. Contact with a PCR-confirmed or clinician-diagnosed COVID-19 case occurred within 2 weeks of entry. Clones were sequenced by immunoSEQ multiplex PCR, and TCRdb holds only the in-frame ones, with some missing. The top ten hold roughly 0.9% of the sample, which has around 400,000 clones, roughly 92% seen once. The TCR sequence derives from a woman in her thirties or forties who had been exposed to COVID-19. Sequencing was carried out using PBMCs or T cells enriched from blood (not recorded which). This chain joins TRBV30 and TRBJ2-7, with 12 bases matching TRBD2. Here the CDR3 reads CAWGGDRWWASGRDYEQYF. The CDR3 region has the DNA TGTGCCTGGGGAGGGGACCGGTGGTGGGCTAGCGGGAGGGACTACGAGCAGTACTTC. Full variable domain (remainder filled in from reference TRBV30 and TRBJ2-7): SQTIHQWPATLVQPVGSPLSLECTVEGTSNPNLYWYRQAAGRGLQLLFYSVGIGQISSEVPQNLSASRPQDRQFILSSKKLLLSDSGFYLCAWGGDRWWASGRDYEQYFGPGTRLTVT.